This record looks at one T cell receptor beta chain sequence and its context. TCRdb re-called the RT-PCR reads through MiXCR, storing one row per CDR3 protein. This table holds hundreds of thousands of distinct CDR3 sequences, around 20% found once. The data belong to a study of response to subunit inactivated influenza vaccine. V lost 4 bases to trimming and J lost 0 bases, with 12 bases between them. This CDR3 has 15 amino acids. Germline V lookup: CDR1 MDHEN, CDR2 SYDVKM. The TCR was taken from a man over 45 who received an inactivated influenza vaccine. This material consisted of PBMCs from blood, taken roughly 5 days after vaccination. V gene TRBV28 combines with J gene TRBJ1-2, with D unclear. The CDR3 DNA reads as TGTGCCAGCAGTTCGGCCGGACCCGCTAACTATGGCTACACCTTC. This codes for CASSSAGPANYGYTF.